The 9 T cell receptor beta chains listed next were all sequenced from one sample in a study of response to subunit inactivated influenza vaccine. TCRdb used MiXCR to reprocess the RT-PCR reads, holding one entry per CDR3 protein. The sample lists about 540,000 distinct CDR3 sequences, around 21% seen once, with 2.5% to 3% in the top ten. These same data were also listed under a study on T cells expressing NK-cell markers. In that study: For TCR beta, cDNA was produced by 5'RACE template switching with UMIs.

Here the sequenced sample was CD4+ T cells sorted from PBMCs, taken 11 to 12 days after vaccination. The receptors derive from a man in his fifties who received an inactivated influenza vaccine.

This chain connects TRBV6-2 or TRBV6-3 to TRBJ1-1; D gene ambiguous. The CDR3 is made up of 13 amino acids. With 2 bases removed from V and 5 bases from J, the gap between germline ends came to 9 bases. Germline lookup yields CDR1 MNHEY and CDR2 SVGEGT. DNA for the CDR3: TGTGCCAGCAGTTACCCACTGGGGACTGAAGCTTTCTTT. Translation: CASSYPLGTEAFF.

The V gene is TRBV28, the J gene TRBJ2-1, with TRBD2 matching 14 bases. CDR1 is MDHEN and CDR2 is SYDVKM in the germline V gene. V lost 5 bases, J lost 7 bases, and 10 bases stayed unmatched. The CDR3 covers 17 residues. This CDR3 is CASSHPTGTSGRNEQFF. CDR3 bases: TGTGCCAGCAGTCACCCGACCGGGACTAGCGGGAGAAATGAGCAGTTCTTC.

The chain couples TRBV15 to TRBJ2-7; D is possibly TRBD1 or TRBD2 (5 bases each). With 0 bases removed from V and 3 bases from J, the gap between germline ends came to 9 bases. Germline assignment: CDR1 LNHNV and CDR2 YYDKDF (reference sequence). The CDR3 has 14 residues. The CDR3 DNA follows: TGTGCCACCAGCAGAGACAGGGACCTCTACGAGCAGTACTTC. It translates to CATSRDRDLYEQYF.

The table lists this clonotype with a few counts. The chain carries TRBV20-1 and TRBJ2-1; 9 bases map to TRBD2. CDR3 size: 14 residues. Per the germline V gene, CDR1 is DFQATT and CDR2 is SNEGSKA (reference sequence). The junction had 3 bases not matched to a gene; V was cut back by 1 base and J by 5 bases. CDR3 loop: CSARAGLAHNEQFF. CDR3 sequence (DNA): TGCAGTGCTAGAGCGGGACTAGCTCACAATGAGCAGTTCTTC.

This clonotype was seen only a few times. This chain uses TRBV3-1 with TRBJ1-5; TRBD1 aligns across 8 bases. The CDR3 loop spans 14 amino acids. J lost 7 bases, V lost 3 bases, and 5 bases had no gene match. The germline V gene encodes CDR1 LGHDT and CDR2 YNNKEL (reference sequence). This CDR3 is CASSQSGGGQPQHF. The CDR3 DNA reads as TGTGCCAGCAGCCAGTCAGGGGGCGGGCAGCCCCAGCATTTT.

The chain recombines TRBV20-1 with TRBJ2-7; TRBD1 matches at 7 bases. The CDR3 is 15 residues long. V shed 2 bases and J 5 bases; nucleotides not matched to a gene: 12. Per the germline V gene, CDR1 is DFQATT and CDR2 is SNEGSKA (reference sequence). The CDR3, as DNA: TGCAGTGCTAGACCCGGACAGGTTTCCTACCACGAGCAGTACTTC. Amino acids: CSARPGQVSYHEQYF.

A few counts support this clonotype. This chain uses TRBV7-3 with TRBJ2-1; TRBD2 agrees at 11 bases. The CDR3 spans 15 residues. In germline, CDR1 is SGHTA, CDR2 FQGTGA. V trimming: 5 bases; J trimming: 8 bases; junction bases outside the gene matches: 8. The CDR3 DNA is TGTGCCAGCAGCGTCACTAGCGGGAGCATTTATGAGCAGTTCTTC. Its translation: CASSVTSGSIYEQFF.

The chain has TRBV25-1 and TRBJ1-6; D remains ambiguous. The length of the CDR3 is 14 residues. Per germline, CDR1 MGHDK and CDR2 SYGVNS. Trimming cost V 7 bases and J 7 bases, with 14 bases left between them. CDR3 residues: CASNKRQENSPLHF. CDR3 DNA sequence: TGTGCCAGCAATAAGAGGCAGGAAAATTCACCCCTCCACTTT.

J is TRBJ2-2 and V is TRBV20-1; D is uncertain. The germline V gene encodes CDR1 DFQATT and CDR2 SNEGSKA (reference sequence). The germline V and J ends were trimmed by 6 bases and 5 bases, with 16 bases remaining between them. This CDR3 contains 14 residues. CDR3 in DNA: TGCAGTGCCAGAAGGAGTCTCCAAACCGGGGAGCTGTTTTTT. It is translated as CSARRSLQTGELFF.